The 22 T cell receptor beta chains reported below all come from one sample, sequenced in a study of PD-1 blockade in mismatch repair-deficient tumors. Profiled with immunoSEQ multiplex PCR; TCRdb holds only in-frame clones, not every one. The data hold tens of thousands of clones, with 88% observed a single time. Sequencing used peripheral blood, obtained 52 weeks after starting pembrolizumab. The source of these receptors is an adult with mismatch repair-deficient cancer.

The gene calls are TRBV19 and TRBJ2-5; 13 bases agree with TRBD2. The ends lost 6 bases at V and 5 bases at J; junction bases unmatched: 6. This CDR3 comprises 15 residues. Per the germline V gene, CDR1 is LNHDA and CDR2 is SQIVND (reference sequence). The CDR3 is CASSSGLAGWETQYF. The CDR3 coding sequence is TGTGCCAGTAGCTCGGGACTAGCGGGATGGGAGACCCAGTACTTC.

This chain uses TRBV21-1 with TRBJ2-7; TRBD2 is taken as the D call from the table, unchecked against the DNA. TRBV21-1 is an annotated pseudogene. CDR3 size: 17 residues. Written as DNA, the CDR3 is TGTGCCAGCAGCCTGGGACTAGCGGGAGGGTTCTCCTACGAGCAGTACTTC. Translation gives CASSLGLAGGFSYEQYF.

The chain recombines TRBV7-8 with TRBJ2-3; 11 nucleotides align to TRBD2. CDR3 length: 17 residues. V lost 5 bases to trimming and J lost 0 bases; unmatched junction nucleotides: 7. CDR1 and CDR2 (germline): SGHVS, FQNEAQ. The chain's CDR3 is CASSTPTSGTSTDTQYF. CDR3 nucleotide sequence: TGTGCCAGCAGCACCCCGACTAGCGGGACTAGCACAGATACGCAGTATTTT.

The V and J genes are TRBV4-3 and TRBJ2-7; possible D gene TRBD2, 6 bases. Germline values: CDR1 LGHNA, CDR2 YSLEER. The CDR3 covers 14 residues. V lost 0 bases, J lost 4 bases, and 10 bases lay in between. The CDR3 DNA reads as TGCGCCAGCAGCCAAGATCAGGAGGGTTACGAGCAGTACTTC. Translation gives CASSQDQEGYEQYF.

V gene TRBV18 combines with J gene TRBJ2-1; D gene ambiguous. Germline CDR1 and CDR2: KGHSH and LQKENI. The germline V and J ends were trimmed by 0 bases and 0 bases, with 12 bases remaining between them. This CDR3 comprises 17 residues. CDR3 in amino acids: CASSPPGLFSSYNEQFF. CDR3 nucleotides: TGTGCCAGCTCACCACCAGGTCTATTCAGCTCCTACAATGAGCAGTTCTTC.

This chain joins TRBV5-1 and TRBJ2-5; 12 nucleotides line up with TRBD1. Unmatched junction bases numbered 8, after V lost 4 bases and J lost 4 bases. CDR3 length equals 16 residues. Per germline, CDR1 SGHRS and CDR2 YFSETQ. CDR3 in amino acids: CASSGRDRGRPETQYF. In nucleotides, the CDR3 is TGCGCCAGCAGCGGGCGGGACAGGGGGCGCCCAGAGACCCAGTACTTC.

This CDR3 is CASSYVGRGETQYF. Written as DNA, the CDR3 is TGTGCCAGCAGTTACGTGGGAAGAGGAGAGACCCAGTACTTC. The chain is built from TRBV6-7 and TRBJ2-5; unclear D gene. TRBV6-7 is sorted into the ORF group, with uncertain function. V was cut by 2 bases and J by 4 bases, with 11 bases left in between. CDR3 length: 14 amino acids.

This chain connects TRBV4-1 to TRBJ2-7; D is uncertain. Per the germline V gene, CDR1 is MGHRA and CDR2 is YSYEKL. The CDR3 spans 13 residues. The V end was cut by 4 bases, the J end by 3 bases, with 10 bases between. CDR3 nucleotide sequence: TGCGCCAGCAGCCGAAGCATCCACTACGAGCAGTACTTC. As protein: CASSRSIHYEQYF.

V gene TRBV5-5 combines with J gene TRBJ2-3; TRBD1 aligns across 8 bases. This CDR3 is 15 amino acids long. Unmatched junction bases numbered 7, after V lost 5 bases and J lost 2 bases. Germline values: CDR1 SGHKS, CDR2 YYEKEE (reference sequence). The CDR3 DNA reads TGTGCCAGCAGGGATACAGGGGGGTTCACAGATACGCAGTATTTT. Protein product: CASRDTGGFTDTQYF.

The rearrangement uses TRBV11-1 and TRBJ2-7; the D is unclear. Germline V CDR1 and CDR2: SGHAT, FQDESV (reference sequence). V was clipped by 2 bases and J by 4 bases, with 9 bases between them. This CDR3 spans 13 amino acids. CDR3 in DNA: TGTGCCAGCAGCTTAATGGCTCAGTACGAGCAGTACTTC. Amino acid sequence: CASSLMAQYEQYF.

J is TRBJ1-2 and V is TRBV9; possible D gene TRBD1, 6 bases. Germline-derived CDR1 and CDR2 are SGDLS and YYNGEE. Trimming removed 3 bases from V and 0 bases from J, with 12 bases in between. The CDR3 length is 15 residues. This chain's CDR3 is CASSAPRTANYGYTF. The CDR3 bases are TGTGCCAGCAGCGCCCCCCGGACAGCTAACTATGGCTACACCTTC.

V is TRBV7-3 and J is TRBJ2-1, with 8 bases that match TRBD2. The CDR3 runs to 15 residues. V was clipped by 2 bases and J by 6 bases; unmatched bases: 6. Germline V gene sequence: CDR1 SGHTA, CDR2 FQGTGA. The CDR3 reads CASSLSSGQSNEQFF. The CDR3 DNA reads TGTGCCAGCAGCTTATCTAGCGGGCAGTCCAATGAGCAGTTCTTC.

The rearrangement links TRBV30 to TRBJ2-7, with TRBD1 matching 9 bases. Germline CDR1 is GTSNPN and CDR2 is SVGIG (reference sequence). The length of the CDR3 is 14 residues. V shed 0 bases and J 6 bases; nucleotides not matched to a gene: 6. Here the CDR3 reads CAWSVGTGSGEQYF. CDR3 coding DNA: TGTGCCTGGAGTGTAGGGACAGGGTCGGGCGAGCAGTACTTC.

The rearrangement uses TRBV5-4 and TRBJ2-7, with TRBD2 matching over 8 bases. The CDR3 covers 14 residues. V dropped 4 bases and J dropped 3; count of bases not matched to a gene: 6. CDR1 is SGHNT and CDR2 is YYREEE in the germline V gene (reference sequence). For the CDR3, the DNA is TGTGCCAGCAGCCAGACCGGGACTAGCTACGAGCAGTACTTC. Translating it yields CASSQTGTSYEQYF.

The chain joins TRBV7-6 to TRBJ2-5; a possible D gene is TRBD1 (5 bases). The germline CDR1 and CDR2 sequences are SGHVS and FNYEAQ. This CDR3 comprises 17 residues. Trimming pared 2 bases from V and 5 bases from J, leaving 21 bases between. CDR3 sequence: CASSLPPYGARAETQYF. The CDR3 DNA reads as TGTGCCAGCAGCTTACCACCGTATGGGGCGCGTGCGGAGACCCAGTACTTC.

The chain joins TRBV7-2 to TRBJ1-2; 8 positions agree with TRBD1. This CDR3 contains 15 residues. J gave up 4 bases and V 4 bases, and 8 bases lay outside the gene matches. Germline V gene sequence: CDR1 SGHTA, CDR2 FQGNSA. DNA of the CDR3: TGTGCCAGCAGCTACCCAGGGGGCGGCGGCTATGGCTACACCTTC. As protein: CASSYPGGGGYGYTF.

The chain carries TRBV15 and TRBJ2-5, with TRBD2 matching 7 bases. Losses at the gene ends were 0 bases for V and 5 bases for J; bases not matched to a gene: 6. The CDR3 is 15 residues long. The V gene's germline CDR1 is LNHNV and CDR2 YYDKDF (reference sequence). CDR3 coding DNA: TGTGCCACCAGCAGAGATGGGAGGGTGGAGGAGACCCAGTACTTC. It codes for CATSRDGRVEETQYF.

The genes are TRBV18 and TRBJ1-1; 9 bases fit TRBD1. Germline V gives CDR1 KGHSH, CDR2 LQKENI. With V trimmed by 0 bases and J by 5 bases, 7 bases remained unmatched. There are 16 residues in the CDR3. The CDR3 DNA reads TGTGCCAGCTCACCACCGGGACAGGGACGGGGGACTGAAGCTTTCTTT. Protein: CASSPPGQGRGTEAFF.

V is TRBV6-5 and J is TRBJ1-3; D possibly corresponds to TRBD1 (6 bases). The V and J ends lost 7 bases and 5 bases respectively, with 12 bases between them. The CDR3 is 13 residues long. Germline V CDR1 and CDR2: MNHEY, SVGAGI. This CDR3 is CASTRGGRNTIYF. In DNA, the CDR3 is TGTGCCAGCACTAGGGGGGGCCGAAACACCATATATTTT.

CDR3 DNA sequence: TGTGCCAGCAGCCAAGAGTCCGGATCGAGTGTTGGGCTGTTTTTT. It codes for CASSQESGSSVGLFF. The chain is built from TRBV4-2 and TRBJ2-2; D is undetermined. The CDR3 covers 15 residues. V lost 0 bases and J lost 13, with 18 bases in between. Per germline, CDR1 LGHNA and CDR2 YNFKEQ.

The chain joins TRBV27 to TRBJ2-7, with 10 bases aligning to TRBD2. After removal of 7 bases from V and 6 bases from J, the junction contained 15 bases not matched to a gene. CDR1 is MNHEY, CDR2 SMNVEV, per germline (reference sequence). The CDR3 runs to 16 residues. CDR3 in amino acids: CASTSTQREGPSEQYF. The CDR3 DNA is TGTGCCAGCACCTCAACCCAGCGGGAGGGCCCCTCCGAGCAGTACTTC.

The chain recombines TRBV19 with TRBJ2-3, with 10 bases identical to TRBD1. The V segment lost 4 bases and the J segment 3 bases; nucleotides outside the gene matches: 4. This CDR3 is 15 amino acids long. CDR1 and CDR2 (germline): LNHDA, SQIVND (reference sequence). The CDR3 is CASSRGQGWTDTQYF. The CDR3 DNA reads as TGTGCCAGTAGTAGGGGACAGGGGTGGACAGATACGCAGTATTTT.